A selection of T cell receptor beta chains follows, all from one sample in a study of shared T cell receptors in the human thymus. Measured with immunoSEQ multiplex PCR; TCRdb has only the in-frame clones, and not every one. This repertoire shows about 730,000 clones, approximately 85% found once; its top ten account for more than 0.01%. These same records also appear under a second study, on human thymus T cells.

The sequenced sample consisted of thymocytes. The receptors were sampled from a girl less than two years old with a congenital heart defect. The CDR3 runs from the conserved cysteine through the conserved F or W. The D gene is left open where the match is weak. Clone size, where shown, is once, few, many, or a class for clones that have expanded.

abundance	d_gene	v_gene	j_gene	CDR3nt	CDR3aa
once	TRBD1	TRBV5-1	TRBJ2-2	TGCGCCAGCAGCTTAGACAGGGGACTCAACACCGGGGAGCTGTTTTTT	CASSLDRGLNTGELFF
NA	TRBD1	TRBV19	TRBJ1-2	TGTGCCAGTAGTTGGATTTCATCCGGGACAGCTTTGAGTGGCTACACCTTC	CASSWISSGTALSGYTF
NA	NA	TRBV19	TRBJ2-3	TGTGCCAGTAGTACCCTCAGGGCCCTCAGAGATACGCAGTATTTT	CASSTLRALRDTQYF
NA	TRBD2	TRBV29-1	TRBJ2-1	TGCAGCGTTGAGAGGCTAGCGGGGGGAGAAACCTATCAAAGCTCCTACAATGAGCAGTTCTTC	CSVERLAGGETYQSSYNEQFF
NA	NA	TRBV4-1	TRBJ1-2	TGCGCCAGCAGCCGCATGGGGGGGCAGGGCTATGGCTACACCTTC	CASSRMGGQGYGYTF
NA	NA	TRBV4-1	TRBJ2-3	TGCGCCAGCAGCCGTGGGGTCCGGGACTGGGGAGATACGCAGTATTTT	CASSRGVRDWGDTQYF
few	NA	TRBV6-4	TRBJ1-2	TGTGCCAGCAGTGACTCCTCTAACCCTACGAGGAATGGCTACACCTTC	CASSDSSNPTRNGYTF
NA	TRBD1	TRBV7-2	TRBJ1-2	TGTGCCAGCAGCCCCCCATACAGGGGCCGGCCCCTAGCTAACTATGGCTACACCTTC	CASSPPYRGRPLANYGYTF
NA	NA	TRBV7-9	TRBJ1-2	TGTGCCAGCAGCTTAGATGCGGAAGGTTTAGGTGGCTACACCTTC	CASSLDAEGLGGYTF
NA	NA	TRBV5-6	TRBJ2-7	TGTGCCAGCAGCCTCATTACTCACTACGAGCAGTACTTC	CASSLITHYEQYF
NA	TRBD2	TRBV19	TRBJ2-3	TGTGCCAGTAGTATAGCGTGCCCCGGGCCTAGCGGGGGGGCCAGAGTGGGAGATACGCAGTATTTT	CASSIACPGPSGGARVGDTQYF
NA	TRBD1	TRBV7-9	TRBJ1-2	TGTGCCAGCAGCACGGCCGACAGGGTGGTTAACGGCTACACCTTC	CASSTADRVVNGYTF
NA	NA	TRBV14	TRBJ1-4	TGTGCCAGCAGCCAAGATCACGGGGGAACGACTAATGAAAAACTGTTTTTT	CASSQDHGGTTNEKLFF
NA	NA	TRBV7-9	TRBJ1-3	TGTGCCAGCAGCTTCTTCGGCGGCTCTGGAAACACCATATATTTT	CASSFFGGSGNTIYF
NA	TRBD2	TRBV7-3	TRBJ2-7	TGTGCCAGCAGCTTCCATCCCCCGGGGGGATCGAACGAGCAGTACTTC	CASSFHPPGGSNEQYF
NA	TRBD1	TRBV18	TRBJ1-6	TGTGCCAGCTCACCAAGGGGACAGCGGCGATATACACCCCTCCACTTT	CASSPRGQRRYTPLHF
NA	TRBD1	TRBV9	TRBJ1-1	TGTGCCAGCAGCGCCCGGGACAGGGTAATCGCTGAAGCTTTCTTT	CASSARDRVIAEAFF
few	NA	TRBV2	TRBJ1-2	TGTGCCAGCAGTCGTTACACCTTC	CASSRYTF
NA	NA	TRBV6-1	TRBJ2-6	TGTGCCAGCAGTAAAGCTTTAATACAGGGCCCAAGGGCCAACGTCCTGACTTTC	CASSKALIQGPRANVLTF
NA	TRBD1	TRBV28	TRBJ2-7	TGTGCCAGCAGAAGGACAGGGGGGTTCTACGAGCAGTACTTC	CASRRTGGFYEQYF
NA	NA	TRBV20-1	TRBJ2-7	TGCAGTGCTAATGAGACCTACGAGCAGTACTTC	CSANETYEQYF
NA	NA	TRBV18	TRBJ2-1	TGTGCCAGCTCACCAATGACAGGTTCCAATGAGCAGTTCTTC	CASSPMTGSNEQFF
NA	TRBD1	TRBV19	TRBJ1-2	TGTGCCAGTGCAAACAGGGGAATCATTAACTATGGCTACACCTTC	CASANRGIINYGYTF
NA	NA	TRBV12-1	TRBJ1-2	TGTGCCAGCAGCTTTAGGACAGCTCCTCGCGGCTACACCTTC	CASSFRTAPRGYTF
NA	TRBD2	TRBV7-8	TRBJ2-7	TGTGCCAGCAGTACTAGCGGGGGGGACACTACGATACCAAGCTCCTACGAGCAGTACTTC	CASSTSGGDTTIPSSYEQYF
NA	TRBD1	TRBV19	TRBJ1-2	TGTGCCAGTAGTACCCCTAGACAGGGCACTGCCTTC	CASSTPRQGTAF
NA	TRBD2	TRBV4-1	TRBJ2-7	TGCGCCAGCAGCCAATCGAGCGGGGGCTACGATATCCAAACCTACGAGCAGTACTTC	CASSQSSGGYDIQTYEQYF
NA	NA	TRBV5-6	TRBJ1-1	TGTGCCAGCAGCTTGGATCCGGGTCTGAACACTGAAGCTTTCTTT	CASSLDPGLNTEAFF
NA	TRBD1	TRBV2	TRBJ2-4	TGTGCCAGCAACCCGACAGGGGGCATAATGGCCAAAAACATTCAGTACTTC	CASNPTGGIMAKNIQYF
NA	NA	TRBV13	TRBJ2-2	TGTGCCAGCAGCATAACCGGGGAGCTGTTTTTT	CASSITGELFF
few	NA	TRBV6-1	TRBJ2-7	TGTGCCAGCAGTGATTGGCCCCACATCTACGAGCAGTACTTC	CASSDWPHIYEQYF
NA	TRBD1	TRBV2	TRBJ2-7	TGTGCCAGCAGTCGCGTATGGACAGGACCCTACGAGCAGTACTTC	CASSRVWTGPYEQYF
few	NA	TRBV6-1	TRBJ1-2	TGTGCCAGCACTTTCGGTATACTTTATGGCTACACCTTC	CASTFGILYGYTF
NA	TRBD1	TRBV4-2	TRBJ2-7	TGTGCCAGCAGCCAAGAATCCGGGACAGGGTACCTATACGAGCAGTACTTC	CASSQESGTGYLYEQYF
NA	NA	TRBV6-5	TRBJ2-5	TGTGCCAGCAGTACGACAGACAAAAAAGAGACCCAGTACTTC	CASSTTDKKETQYF
NA	TRBD1	TRBV5-1	TRBJ1-1	TGCGCCAGCAGCTACCCAGGGGGAGCTTTCTTT	CASSYPGGAFF
NA	TRBD2	TRBV11-2	TRBJ2-7	TGTGCCAGCAGCATCTTATTAGCGGGGGGGCCCTACGAGCAGTACTTC	CASSILLAGGPYEQYF
NA	NA	TRBV7-2	TRBJ2-7	TGTGCCAGCAGCTTCCGCCGGGACAAAGTCGTCCACGAGCAGTACTTC	CASSFRRDKVVHEQYF
NA	NA	TRBV6-1	TRBJ1-4	TGTGCCAGCAGTGAAGTGGGCCCCGGAAATGAAAAACTGTTTTTT	CASSEVGPGNEKLFF
NA	NA	TRBV6-1	TRBJ2-5	TGTGCCAGCCGAAGGCTTTCCGGGAACCAAGAGACCCAGTACTTC	CASRRLSGNQETQYF
NA	TRBD2	TRBV4-1	TRBJ2-3	TGCGCCAGCAGCCACCGTCCGGGACTAAACACCCGCGCAGATACGCAGTATTTT	CASSHRPGLNTRADTQYF
NA	TRBD1	TRBV5-1	TRBJ2-5	TGCGCCAGCAGCGCCTACTCAGGGGGTCGAAAAGAGACCCAGTACTTC	CASSAYSGGRKETQYF
NA	TRBD1	TRBV6-1	TRBJ2-6	TGTGCCAGCAGTGATCCGGGACAGGGGTCTGGGGCCAACGTCCTGACTTTC	CASSDPGQGSGANVLTF
NA	TRBD1	TRBV28	TRBJ2-1	TGTGCCAGCAGTTTGGGTCCGGGACAGGGGTCCAATGAGCAGTTCTTC	CASSLGPGQGSNEQFF
NA	NA	TRBV15	TRBJ2-5	TGTGCCACCAGCAGTGCCCCGAAGAGGGAAGAGACCCAGTACTTC	CATSSAPKREETQYF
NA	TRBD1	TRBV12-5	TRBJ1-1	TGTGCTAGTGGTGGGGATGACCAGGGGGCCGGGAGGACTGAAGCTTTCTTT	CASGGDDQGAGRTEAFF